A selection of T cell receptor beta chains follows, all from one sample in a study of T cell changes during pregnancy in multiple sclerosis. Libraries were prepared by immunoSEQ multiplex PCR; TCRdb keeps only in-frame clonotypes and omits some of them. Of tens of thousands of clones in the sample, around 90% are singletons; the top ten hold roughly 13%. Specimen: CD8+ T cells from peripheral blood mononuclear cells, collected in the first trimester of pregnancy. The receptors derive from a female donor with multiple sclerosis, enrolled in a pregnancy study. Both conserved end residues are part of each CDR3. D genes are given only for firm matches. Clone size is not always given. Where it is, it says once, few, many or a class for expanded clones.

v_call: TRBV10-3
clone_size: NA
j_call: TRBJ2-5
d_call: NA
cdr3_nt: TGTGCCATCAGTAAGTCGGGTCAGGGACAAGAGACCCAGTACTTC
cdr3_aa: CAISKSGQGQETQYF

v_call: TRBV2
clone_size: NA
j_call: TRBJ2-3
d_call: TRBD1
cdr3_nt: TGTGCCAGCTATGGACAGGCCACAGATACGCAGTATTTT
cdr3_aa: CASYGQATDTQYF

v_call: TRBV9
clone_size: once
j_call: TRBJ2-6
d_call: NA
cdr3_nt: TGTGCCAGCAGCGTAAGTGGCGGAGGGGCCAACGTCCTGACTTTC
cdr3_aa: CASSVSGGGANVLTF

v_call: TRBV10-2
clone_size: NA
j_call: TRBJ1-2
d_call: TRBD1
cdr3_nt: TGCGCCACCTCGGGACAGGGGGGCTACACCTTC
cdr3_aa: CATSGQGGYTF

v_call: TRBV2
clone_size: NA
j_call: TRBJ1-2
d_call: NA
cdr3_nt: TGTGCCAGCAGTGAAACGGGGATAGCTAACTATGGCTACACCTTC
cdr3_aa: CASSETGIANYGYTF

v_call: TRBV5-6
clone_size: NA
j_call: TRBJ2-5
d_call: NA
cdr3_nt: TGTGCCAGCAGCACCAACATTGGGGTAGGGGGACAAGAGACCCAGTACTTC
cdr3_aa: CASSTNIGVGGQETQYF

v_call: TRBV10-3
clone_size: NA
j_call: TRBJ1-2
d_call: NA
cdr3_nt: TGTGCCATCAGTGAGTCGGGCGTCACAGGAACCTTCTATGGCTACACCTTC
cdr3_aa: CAISESGVTGTFYGYTF

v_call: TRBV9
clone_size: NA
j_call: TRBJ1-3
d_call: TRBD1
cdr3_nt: TGTGCCAGCAGCGAGGGGACAGGGCGGTCTGGAAACACCATATATTTT
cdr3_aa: CASSEGTGRSGNTIYF

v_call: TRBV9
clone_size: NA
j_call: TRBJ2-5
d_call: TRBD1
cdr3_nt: TGTGCCAGCAGCCCCCCCCGACAGGGTATAGGAGAGACCCAGTACTTC
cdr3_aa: CASSPPRQGIGETQYF

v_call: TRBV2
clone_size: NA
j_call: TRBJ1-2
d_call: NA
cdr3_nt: TGTGCCAGCAGTGAAGGGGTGACTTGGGGCTACACCTTC
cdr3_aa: CASSEGVTWGYTF

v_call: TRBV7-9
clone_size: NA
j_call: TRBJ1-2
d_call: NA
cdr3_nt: TGTGCCAGCAGCTTAATCTTTCCGCGGGACTATGGCTACACCTTC
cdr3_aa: CASSLIFPRDYGYTF

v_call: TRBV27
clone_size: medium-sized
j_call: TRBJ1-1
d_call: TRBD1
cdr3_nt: TGTGCCAGCAGTTCACCAGGGGGCCCTGAAGCTTTCTTT
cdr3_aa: CASSSPGGPEAFF

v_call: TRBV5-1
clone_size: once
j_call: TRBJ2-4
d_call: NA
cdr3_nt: TGCGCCAGCACACTAGGGGGGGGAAACATTCAGTACTTC
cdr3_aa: CASTLGGGNIQYF

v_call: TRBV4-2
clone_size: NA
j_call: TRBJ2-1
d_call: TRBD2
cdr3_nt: TGTGCCAGCAGCCAAGAATCCGGGACTAGCGGGGGAGGCTGGTCCTACAATGAGCAGTTCTTC
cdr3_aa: CASSQESGTSGGGWSYNEQFF

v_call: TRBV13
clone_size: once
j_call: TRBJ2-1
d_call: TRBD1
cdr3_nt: TGTGCCAGCAGCCGCGGGACAGGGGGAAACAATGAGCAGTTCTTC
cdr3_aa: CASSRGTGGNNEQFF

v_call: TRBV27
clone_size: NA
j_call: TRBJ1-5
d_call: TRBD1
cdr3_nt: TGTGCCAGCAGTTTAGATCCACAGGGGGTCGGTCAGCCCCAGCATTTT
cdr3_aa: CASSLDPQGVGQPQHF

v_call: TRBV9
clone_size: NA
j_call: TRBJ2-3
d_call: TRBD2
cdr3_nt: TGTGCCAGCAGCGTTCTGACTAGCGCCACAGATACGCAGTATTTT
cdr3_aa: CASSVLTSATDTQYF

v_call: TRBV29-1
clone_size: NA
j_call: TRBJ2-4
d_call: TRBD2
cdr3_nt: TGCAGCGTTGAATTAGCGGGCAAGACCAAAAACATTCAGTACTTC
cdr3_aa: CSVELAGKTKNIQYF

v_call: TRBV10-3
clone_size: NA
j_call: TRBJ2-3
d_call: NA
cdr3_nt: TGTGCCATCAGTGATGATAACAGTATTCCTGATACGCAGTATTTT
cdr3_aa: CAISDDNSIPDTQYF

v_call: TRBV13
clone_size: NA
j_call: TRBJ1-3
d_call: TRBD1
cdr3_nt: TGTGCCAGCAGCCCCAACGTTGGGACAGGGGGCTCTCCGTGGGGAAACACCATATATTTT
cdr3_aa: CASSPNVGTGGSPWGNTIYF

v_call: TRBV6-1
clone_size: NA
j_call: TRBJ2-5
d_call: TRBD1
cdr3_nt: TGTGCCAGCAGTGAAACAGGGGATGACGAGACCCAGTACTTC
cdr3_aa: CASSETGDDETQYF

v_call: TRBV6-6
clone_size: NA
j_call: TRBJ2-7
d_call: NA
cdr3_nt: TGTGCCAGCAGTTACTGGCAAAACTACGAGCAGTACTTC
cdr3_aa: CASSYWQNYEQYF

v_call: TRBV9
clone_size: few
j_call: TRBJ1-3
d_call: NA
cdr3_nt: TGTGCCAGCAGCCCGACGGGGGATGGAAACACCATATATTTT
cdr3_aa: CASSPTGDGNTIYF

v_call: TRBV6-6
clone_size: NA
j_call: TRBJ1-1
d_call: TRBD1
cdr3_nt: TGTGCTATCGGACAGGTTGAAGCTTTCTTT
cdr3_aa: CAIGQVEAFF

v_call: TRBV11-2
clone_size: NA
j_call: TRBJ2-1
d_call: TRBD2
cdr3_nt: TGTGCCAGCAGCTTAGCTAGCGGGGGGCACAATGAGCAGTTCTTC
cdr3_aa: CASSLASGGHNEQFF

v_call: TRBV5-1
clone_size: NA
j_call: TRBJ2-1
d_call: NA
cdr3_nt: TGCGCCAGCAGCTTGGTACCCAACAGGGACAATGAGCAGTTCTTC
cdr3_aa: CASSLVPNRDNEQFF

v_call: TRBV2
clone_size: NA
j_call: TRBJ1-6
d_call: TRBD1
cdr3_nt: TGTGCCAGCAGTGAACACAGGGGTGGTTCACCCCTCCACTTT
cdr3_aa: CASSEHRGGSPLHF

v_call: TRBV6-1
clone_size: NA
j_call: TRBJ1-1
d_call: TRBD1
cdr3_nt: TGTGCCAGCCCCCCGGGGGACAGCCGGAACACTGAAGCTTTCTTT
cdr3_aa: CASPPGDSRNTEAFF

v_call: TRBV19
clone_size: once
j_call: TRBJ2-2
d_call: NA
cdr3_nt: TGTGCCACGCGAGGGAGTTTCTGGGAGCTGTTTTTT
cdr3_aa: CATRGSFWELFF

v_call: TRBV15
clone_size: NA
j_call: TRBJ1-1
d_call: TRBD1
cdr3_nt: TGTGCCACCAGCAGAGATCCCCCGGACAGGGCCCCTTCTGAAGCTTTCTTT
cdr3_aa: CATSRDPPDRAPSEAFF

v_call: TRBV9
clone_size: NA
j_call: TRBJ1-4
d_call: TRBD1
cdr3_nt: TGTGCCAGCAGCGTAGGTTCAGGGGGGGAAAAACTGTTTTTT
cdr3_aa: CASSVGSGGEKLFF

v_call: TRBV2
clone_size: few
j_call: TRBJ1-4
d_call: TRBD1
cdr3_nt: TGTGCCAGCAGTGAAGGAACGGACAGGGGGTATGAAAAACTGTTTTTT
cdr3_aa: CASSEGTDRGYEKLFF

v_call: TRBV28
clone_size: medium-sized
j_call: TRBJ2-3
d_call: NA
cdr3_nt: TGTGCCAGCAGTATTCCCGCGGCAGATACGCAGTATTTT
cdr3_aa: CASSIPAADTQYF

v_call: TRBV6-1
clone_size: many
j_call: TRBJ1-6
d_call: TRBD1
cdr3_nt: TGTGCCAGCAGTGAAGGGGGGACAGGGGGGGAAAGTTCACCCCTCCACTTT
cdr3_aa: CASSEGGTGGESSPLHF

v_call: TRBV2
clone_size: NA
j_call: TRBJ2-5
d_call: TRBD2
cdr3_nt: TGTGCCAGCATCCGAGCGGGGGTAACCCAAGAGACCCAGTACTTC
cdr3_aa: CASIRAGVTQETQYF

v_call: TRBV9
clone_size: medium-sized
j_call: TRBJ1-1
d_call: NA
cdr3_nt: TGTGCCAGCAGCGTAGAGGGAAGCGGCACTGAAGCTTTCTTT
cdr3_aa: CASSVEGSGTEAFF